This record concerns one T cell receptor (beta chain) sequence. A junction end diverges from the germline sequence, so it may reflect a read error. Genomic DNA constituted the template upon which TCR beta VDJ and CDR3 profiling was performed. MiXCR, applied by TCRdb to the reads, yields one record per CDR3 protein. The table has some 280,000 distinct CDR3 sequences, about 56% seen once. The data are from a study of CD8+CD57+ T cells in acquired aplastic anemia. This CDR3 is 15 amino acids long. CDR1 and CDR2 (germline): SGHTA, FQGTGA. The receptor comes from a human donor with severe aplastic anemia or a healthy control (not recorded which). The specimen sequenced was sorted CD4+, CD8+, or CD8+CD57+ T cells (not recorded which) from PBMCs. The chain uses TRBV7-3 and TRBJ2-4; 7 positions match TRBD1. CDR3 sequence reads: CASSFDRVGKNIQYF. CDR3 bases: TGTGCCAGCAGCTTCGACAGGGTCGGCAAAAACATCCAGTACTTC.